This TCR beta chain comes out of a study of blood T cell repertoires in COVID-19. Across the whole study: Sample material is recorded as cDNA or gDNA derived from T cells, B-cell-depleted T cells, or PBMCs.

Method: immunoSEQ multiplex PCR; TCRdb's copy keeps in-frame clones and lacks some. The data show 260,000 or so clones, around 88% seen once. The CDR3 runs 14 residues. Germline-derived CDR1 and CDR2 are PRHDT and FYEKMQ (reference sequence). V was trimmed by 3 bases and J by 3 bases, leaving 11 bases between them. This clonotype was obtained from a man older than 75 with acute or convalescent COVID-19. The chain uses TRBV13 and TRBJ1-1; TRBD1 might be the D (6 bases). Sequencing input: peripheral blood. CDR3 sequence reads: CASSLRGRDTEAFF. CDR3 nucleotide sequence: TGTGCCAGCAGCTTGAGGGGGAGGGACACTGAAGCTTTCTTT.